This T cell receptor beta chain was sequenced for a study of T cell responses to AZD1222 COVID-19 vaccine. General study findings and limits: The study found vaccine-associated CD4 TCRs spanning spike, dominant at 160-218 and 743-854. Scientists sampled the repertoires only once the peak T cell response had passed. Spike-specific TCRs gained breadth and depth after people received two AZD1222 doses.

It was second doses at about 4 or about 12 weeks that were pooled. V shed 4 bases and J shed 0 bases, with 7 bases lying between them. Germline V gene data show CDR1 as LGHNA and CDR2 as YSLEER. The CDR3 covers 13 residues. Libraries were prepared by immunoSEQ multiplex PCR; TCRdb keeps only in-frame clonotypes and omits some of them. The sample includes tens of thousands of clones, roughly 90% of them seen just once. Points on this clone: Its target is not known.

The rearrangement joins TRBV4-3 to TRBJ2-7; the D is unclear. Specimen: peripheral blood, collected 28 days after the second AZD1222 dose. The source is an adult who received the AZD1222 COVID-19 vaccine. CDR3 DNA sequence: TGCGCCAGCAGCCCCCTAGTCTCCTACGAGCAGTACTTC. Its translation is CASSPLVSYEQYF.